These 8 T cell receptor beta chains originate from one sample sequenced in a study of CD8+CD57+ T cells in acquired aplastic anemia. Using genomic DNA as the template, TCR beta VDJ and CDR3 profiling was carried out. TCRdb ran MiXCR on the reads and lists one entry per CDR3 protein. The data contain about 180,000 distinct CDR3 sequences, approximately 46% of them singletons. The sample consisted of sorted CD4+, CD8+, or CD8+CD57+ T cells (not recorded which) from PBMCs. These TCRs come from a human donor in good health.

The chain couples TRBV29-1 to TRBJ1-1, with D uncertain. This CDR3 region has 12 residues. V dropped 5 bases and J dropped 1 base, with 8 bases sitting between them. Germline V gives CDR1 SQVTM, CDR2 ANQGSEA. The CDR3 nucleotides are TGCAGCGTTAGAAATGGGAACACTGAAGCTTTCTTT. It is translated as CSVRNGNTEAFF.

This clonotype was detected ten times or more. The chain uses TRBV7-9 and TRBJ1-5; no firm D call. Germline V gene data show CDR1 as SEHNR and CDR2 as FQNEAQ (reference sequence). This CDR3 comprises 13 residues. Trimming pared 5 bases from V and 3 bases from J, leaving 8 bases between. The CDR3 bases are TGTGCCAGCAGCGGCAGCTTCAATCAGCCCCAGCATTTT. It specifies CASSGSFNQPQHF.

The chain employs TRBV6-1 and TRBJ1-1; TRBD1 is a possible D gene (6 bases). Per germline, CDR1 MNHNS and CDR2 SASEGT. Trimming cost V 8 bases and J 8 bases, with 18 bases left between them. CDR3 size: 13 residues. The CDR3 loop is CASSDSLNGEAFF. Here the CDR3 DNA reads TGTGCCAGCTCGGACAGCCTTAACGGGGAAGCTTTCTTT.

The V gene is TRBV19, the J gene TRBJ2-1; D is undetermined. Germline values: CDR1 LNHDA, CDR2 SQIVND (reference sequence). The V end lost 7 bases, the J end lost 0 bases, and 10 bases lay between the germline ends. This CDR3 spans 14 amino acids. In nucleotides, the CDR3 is TGTGCCAGTAAGGTGTCCCACTCCTACAATGAGCAGTTCTTC. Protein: CASKVSHSYNEQFF.

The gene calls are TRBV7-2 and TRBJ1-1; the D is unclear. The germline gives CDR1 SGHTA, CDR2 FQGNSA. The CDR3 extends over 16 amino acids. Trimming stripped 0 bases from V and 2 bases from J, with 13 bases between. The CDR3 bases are TGTGCCAGCAGCTTAGCCAGGAGGAAAAAAAACACTGAAGCTTTCTTT. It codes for CASSLARRKKNTEAFF.

The CDR3 DNA is TGTGCCATCAGTGAGCCACAGGGTGAGAATGAGCAGTTCTTC. Translated, it gives CAISEPQGENEQFF. The V call is TRBV10-3, the J call TRBJ2-1, with a weak D call TRBD1 (6 bases). The germline V gene has CDR1 ENHRY and CDR2 SYGVKD. This CDR3 contains 14 residues. The V and J ends lost 2 bases and 7 bases respectively, with 12 bases between them.

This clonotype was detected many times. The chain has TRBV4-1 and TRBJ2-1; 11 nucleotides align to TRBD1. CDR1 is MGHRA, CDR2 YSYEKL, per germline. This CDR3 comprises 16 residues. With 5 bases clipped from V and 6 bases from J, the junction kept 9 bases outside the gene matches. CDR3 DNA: TGCGCCAGCAGCAACAACCCCGGGACAGGGGGCAATGAGCAGTTCTTC. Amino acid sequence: CASSNNPGTGGNEQFF.

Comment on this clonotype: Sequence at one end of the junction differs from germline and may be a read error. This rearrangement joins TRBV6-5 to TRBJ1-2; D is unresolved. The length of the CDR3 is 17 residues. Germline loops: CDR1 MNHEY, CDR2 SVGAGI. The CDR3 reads CAGSFVQREIGSDGYTF. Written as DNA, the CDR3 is TGTGCCGGCAGTTTCGTTCAGAGGGAAATCGGTTCGGATGGCTACACCTTC.